The sequence of this T cell receptor (beta chain) was determined in a study of T cell responses to AZD1222 COVID-19 vaccine. The study, taken as a whole, reports: Only a handful of individuals given AZD1222 were seropositive at baseline.

It was second doses at about 4 or about 12 weeks that were pooled. Germline loops: CDR1 SGHTA, CDR2 FQGNSA. Trimming removed 5 bases at V and 11 bases at J, with 16 bases between. The CDR3 length is 13 residues. Only in-frame clones appear in the TCRdb table, and some are missing; sequencing was by immunoSEQ multiplex PCR. Among about 120,000 clones listed, approximately 90% were seen once. As concerns this clone: Its antigen is not identified.

This material consisted of peripheral blood, taken 28 days after the second AZD1222 dose. This TCR was sampled from an adult who received the AZD1222 COVID-19 vaccine. The rearrangement uses TRBV7-2 and TRBJ1-5; D is undetermined. Here the CDR3 reads CASSIIVPESQHF. CDR3 coding DNA: TGTGCCAGCAGCATCATCGTCCCCGAGTCCCAGCATTTT.